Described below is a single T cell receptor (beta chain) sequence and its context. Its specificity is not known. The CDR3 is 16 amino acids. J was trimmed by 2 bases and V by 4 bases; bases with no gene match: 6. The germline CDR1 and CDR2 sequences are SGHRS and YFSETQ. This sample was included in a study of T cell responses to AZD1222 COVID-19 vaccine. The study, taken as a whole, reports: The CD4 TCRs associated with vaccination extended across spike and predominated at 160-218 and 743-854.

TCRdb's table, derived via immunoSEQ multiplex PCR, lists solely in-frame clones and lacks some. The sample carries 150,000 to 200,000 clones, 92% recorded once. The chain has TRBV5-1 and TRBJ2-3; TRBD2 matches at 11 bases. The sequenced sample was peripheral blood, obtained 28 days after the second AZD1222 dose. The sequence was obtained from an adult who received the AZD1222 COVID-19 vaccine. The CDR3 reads CASSRSGGVNTDTQYF. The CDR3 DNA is TGCGCCAGCAGCCGTAGCGGGGGGGTTAACACAGATACGCAGTATTTT.